This T cell receptor beta chain appears in the sequencing data of a study of radiation and T cells in renal cell carcinoma. Points from the study as a whole: Top tumor clonotypes rose in blood 2 weeks post-radiation, then contracted.

Profiled with immunoSEQ multiplex PCR; TCRdb holds only in-frame clones, not every one. Here the sample spans under 100,000 clones, over 80% being singletons. Stated time point: blood 4 weeks post-SBRT, at nephrectomy. The treatment was: 15 Gy SBRT to primary tumor, nephrectomy 4 weeks later. Nephrectomy followed 15 Gy stereotactic body radiation by 4 weeks. V was cut by 0 bases and J by 5 bases, with 4 bases left in between. Germline assignment: CDR1 ENHRY and CDR2 SYGVKD. The CDR3 runs to 12 residues. This clone was counted only a few times. The antigen is not known. The chain has TRBV10-3 and TRBJ1-1, with D hard to call. The source material was blood, sampled from a patient whose treatment included radiotherapy and nephrectomy. The sequence derives from a man aged 50 or older with renal cell carcinoma. CDR3 DNA sequence: TGTGCCATCAGTGAGTCGAGGACTGAAGCTTTCTTT. It specifies CAISESRTEAFF.